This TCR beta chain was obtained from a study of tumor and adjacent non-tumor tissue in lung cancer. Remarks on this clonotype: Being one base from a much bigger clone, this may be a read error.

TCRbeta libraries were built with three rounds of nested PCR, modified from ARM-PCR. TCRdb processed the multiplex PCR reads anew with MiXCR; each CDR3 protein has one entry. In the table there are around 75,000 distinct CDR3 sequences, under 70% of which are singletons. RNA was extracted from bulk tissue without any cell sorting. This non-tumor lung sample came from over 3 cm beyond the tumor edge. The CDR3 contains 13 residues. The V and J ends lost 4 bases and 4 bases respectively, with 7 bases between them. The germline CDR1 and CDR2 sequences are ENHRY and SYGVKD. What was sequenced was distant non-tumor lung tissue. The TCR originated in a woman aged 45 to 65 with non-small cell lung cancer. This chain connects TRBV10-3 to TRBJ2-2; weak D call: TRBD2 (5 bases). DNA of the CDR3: TGTGCCATCAGTGGCCGGGGCACCGGGGAGCTGTTTTTT. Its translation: CAISGRGTGELFF.